The clone carrying this T cell receptor (beta chain) was picked up one time. What it recognizes is unknown. Samples had at least 6 million PBMCs isolated from them. The data belong to a study of blood T cells in healthy people across ages. Study-wide results and caveats: The study found more naive CD4+ cells and higher diversity in long-lived than aged donors.

A second 7 to 11 cycle PCR used barcoded and J-beta primers. A template-switch adaptor that had 12 random nucleotides put a tag on each cDNA molecule. TCRdb recomputed calls from the 5' RACE reads with MiXCR, one row per CDR3 protein. The data contain 1.5 million to 2 million distinct CDR3 sequences, 28% of them seen just once; the ten biggest clones take up roughly 8.2%. CDR3 length equals 14 residues. Germline-derived CDR1 and CDR2 are SGHTA and FQGNSA. Trimming stripped 6 bases from V and 8 bases from J, with 19 bases between. The specimen sequenced was blood. This sequence was found in a woman aged 25 to 39 in good health. The J gene is TRBJ1-2, the V gene TRBV7-2; a possible D gene is TRBD1 (6 bases). In nucleotides, the CDR3 is TGTGCCAGCAGTCCAGGGGCTAGCAGAGAAGGCTACACCTTC. The encoded protein is CASSPGASREGYTF.